Sequencing of this T cell receptor (beta chain) was carried out in a study of blood T cell repertoires in COVID-19. Study details: Samples came from the United States, Italy and Spain, spanning acute and convalescent COVID-19. In each case, the material was cDNA or gDNA derived from T cells, B-cell-depleted T cells, or PBMCs.

The germline V gene has CDR1 LGHNA and CDR2 YSLEER. The length of the CDR3 is 18 residues. V lost 4 bases and J lost 1; bases outside the gene matches: 10. In the original analysis: Estimation of nucleated cell counts was performed using reference gene primer amplification. The table came from immunoSEQ multiplex PCR; TCRdb's copy has only in-frame clones and leaves some out. That table supplies the V and J calls and clone size; D and trimming were determined from the DNA. This table holds about 93,000 clones, roughly 90% found once. The clonotype comes from a man aged 45-65 years with acute or convalescent COVID-19. This chain uses TRBV4-3 with TRBJ2-6; 7 bases agree with TRBD2. Material for sequencing was peripheral blood. Here the CDR3 DNA reads TGCGCCAGCAGCCGCGGGAGCCCAGCGGGGTCTGGGGCCAACGTCCTGACTTTC. This codes for CASSRGSPAGSGANVLTF.